This T cell receptor (beta chain) came from a study of cytomegalovirus exposure and HLA in healthy donors (TCRdb year 2017). Concerning the study at large: In an earlier analysis of about 560 of the donors, approximately 300 Gb of sequence data and 100 million or so unique TCR beta sequences from 150 million to 200 million T cells were reported. An early release covering roughly 600 HLA-typed donors comprised roughly 300 gigabases of sequencing data and around 80 million unique TCR sequences. Of the 300 to 500 genotyped donors, 75% to 85% were placed in the genetic ancestry cluster associated with self-reported Caucasian donors. The study was designed to test whether signatures of past pathogen exposure could be identified by cataloging public T cell receptors. The T cell repertoires of around 730 subjects were profiled by immunosequencing and related to cytomegalovirus serostatus. A separate validation cohort of 100 to 150 different subjects was used in addition to the roughly 720-subject first cohort. The study combined high-throughput TCR immunosequencing, statistical association of individual TCRs with disease status, and machine learning to predict cytomegalovirus infection status. A later analysis re-analyzed previously published TCR beta repertoires from hundreds of donors and added high-resolution HLA genotyping to study TCR occurrence patterns. The later analysis used no new phenotypic data to find candidate immune exposures, relying instead on TCR beta sequences and their occurrence across donors. An earlier analysis of roughly 600 of the donors used high-throughput TCR beta sequencing to judge whether each TCR beta V gene segment behaved as functional or pseudogenic. Donor age, sex, ethnicity and CMV serostatus were collected together with the repertoire data. A later genetic analysis took genome-wide SNP genotypes for 398 of the 666 donors and used that subset as a discovery cohort. Every repertoire in the discovery cohort had been generated on one and the same sequencing platform. HLA typing covered class I and class II loci at four-digit resolution. The number of typed donors differed by locus: about 620-640 for A, B, C, DRB1 and DQB1; some 500 for DQA1; over 600 for DPA1; and about 470 for DPB1. Roughly 5 DR-DQ haplotypes were handled as single units for association and clustering, since linkage in the cohort was strong. On average, approximately 250,000 unique TCR beta nucleotide sequences were sequenced per donor among 398 genotyped donors of the cohort, with roughly 18% of those sequences being non-productive. Overall study results and their limits: Because HLA typing was unavailable for some donors at each locus, only the typed subset was used in association tests. Across donors, most TCR sequences were observed very rarely, whereas some public TCRs were present in many individuals. An earlier analysis of approximately 530 of the donors showed that most TCR beta V segments appeared in productive rearrangements either about 87% or about 30% of the time, which broadly matched IMGT annotations. The authors suggested that the approach could potentially be extended to other disease states and immunological phenotypes. A further reported finding was that TCR beta sequences accurately predicted the HLA-A and HLA-B alleles for most subjects in the first cohort. Specific HLA alleles were associated with 15,000 to 20,000 TCR beta sequences at a false discovery rate of 0.05 in a later analysis. When HLA alleles, especially DR and DQ, strongly co-occurred, TCR associations were difficult to assign to individual alleles. Linkage disequilibrium might explain the correlated functional status among segregating V segments, but an unknown experimental factor could not be ruled out. In vitro tests confirmed that a few of the cytomegalovirus-associated TCR beta chains recognize cytomegalovirus antigens. A later analysis found that most CMV-associated TCR beta chains appeared HLA-restricted, with HLA associations seemingly driven largely by CMV exposure. A group of highly shared sequence variants was considered likely to be a technical artifact of the sequencing pipeline. In a later genetic analysis, fewer N-insertions in productive TCRs were reported among donors in an Asian-associated ancestry cluster than the approximately 710-donor mean. V-gene and J-gene trimming of TCR beta chains was associated with a missense DCLRE1C variant in a later genetic analysis, and the association was replicated in an independent cohort. A later analysis reported that several top co-occurrence clusters appeared linked to parvovirus B19, influenza, CMV and Epstein-Barr virus. CMV serostatus was the only immune exposure information available for the cohort. Because counts were too low, about 15 rarely observed V segments, including chromosome 9 orphons, were left out of the earlier analysis of over 550 of the donors. The study listed 164 TCR beta chains as associated with cytomegalovirus. Only TCR beta chains were sequenced in this cohort, and the absence of alpha or paired-chain data limited detectable features. A later analysis found that HLA-associated TCR beta chains were more clonally expanded and had lower generation probabilities than equally common non-associated chains. In a later analysis, the rate of TCR association differed among HLA loci, with DRB1 alleles having the most associated TCRs and HLA-C alleles having the fewest. Presence/absence analyses assumed roughly uniform sequencing depth across donors, an assumption that may not hold. Some IMGT-functional V segments, including TRBV6-2 and TRBV6-3, could not be distinguished by the 87-base-pair reads and were therefore excluded. In both the original and validation cohorts, the classifier was reported to diagnose cytomegalovirus status with high specificity and sensitivity.

Including the terminal cysteine and phenylalanine, the CDR3 comprises 17 residues. Only the CDR3 region is kept as DNA, spanning 51 bases read in frame from base 1. Based on the germline V gene (reference sequence), the CDR1 and CDR2 sequences are MNHEY and SMNVEV. The junction shows trimming of 2 bases on V and 3 bases on J, and the gene matches do not reach 7 bases of it. A remark on this clone: Its antigen is unknown. No base quality values were provided; no much bigger clone lies one nucleotide off.

The cohort was made up of 666 healthy bone marrow donors. Cohort members were all nominally healthy when sampled, although unrecorded immune exposures were likely present. The donor was CMV seronegative and belonged to the group of 352 seronegative cohort members. A peripheral blood sample was collected from each donor, and TCR beta sequencing was performed on peripheral blood mononuclear cells. The Qiagen DNeasy Blood Extraction Kit was used to extract genomic DNA from the blood cell samples. The library was produced with the immunoSEQ multiplex PCR assay. For the multiplex PCR, a mixture combining 60 forward primers for TCR Vbeta segments and 13 reverse primers for TCR Jbeta segments was used. A multiplex PCR assay on genomic DNA amplified the CDR3 region of rearranged TCR beta genes. The amplified TCR beta libraries were sequenced on the Illumina HiSeq System as 87-base-pair reads. Under the source paper's analysis protocol: Across the 700 or so repertoires, a later analysis counted 60 million to 90 million unique TCR beta chains, about 10 million of which were shared by at least two donors. Raw reads were error-corrected and collapsed into unique sequences with a nearest-neighbor algorithm that merged closely related sequences to remove PCR and sequencing errors. CDR3 sequences were aligned to IMGT reference sequences to assign V, D and J gene segments. For a sequence to be retained, a match of at least six nucleotides was required to both a V gene segment and a J gene segment. Rearrangements were called productive when the CDR3 lacked stop codons and stayed in frame with V and J; all others were non-productive. CDR3 was defined by IMGT convention, running from the second conserved V-encoded cysteine to the conserved J-encoded phenylalanine. The earlier analysis of about 570 of the donors excluded any sequence lacking an unambiguous match to a single V gene segment. An earlier analysis of fewer than 750 of the donors classified V segments as functional when productive rearrangements were above 56.7% and as segregating when the standard deviation between donors was above 5%. A statistical classification framework was built to diagnose cytomegalovirus status from the catalog of TCR beta chain sequences. In a later analysis, V and J genes were assigned by comparing TCR nucleotide sequences against IMGT/GENE-DB human TR gene sequences. In a later analysis, CDR3 sequences and most-parsimonious VDJ recombination scenarios were assigned using the TCRdist pipeline. In a later analysis, each TCR beta chain was defined by its CDR3 amino acid sequence together with its V-gene family, and reads lacking a unique V-gene family were excluded. A later analysis removed over 500 highly shared, low-generation-probability nucleotide sequences to deal with suspected cross-contamination and a sequencing artifact. A later analysis calculated a clonal expansion index for each public chain from normalized within-repertoire ranks of inferred template counts. In a later analysis, generation probabilities were computed with a VDJ recombination model fitted to out-of-frame rearrangements, and the resulting probabilities were checked against IGoR. A later analysis scored TCR-TCR, TCR-HLA and TCR-CMV co-occurrence with hypergeometric tests, applying a repertoire-size bias correction to TCR pairs. False discovery rates were estimated in a later analysis by permuting HLA or CMV assignments 20 times. In a later analysis, co-occurring TCRs were grouped using DBSCAN, with TCRdist sequence similarity added in when clustering inside HLA-allele-positive subsets. Repertoires with fewer than 30,000 or more than 120,000 public chains, plus five repertoires with anomalous nucleotide sharing, were excluded from co-occurrence clustering. TCRdb carries this immuneACCESS record with in-frame sequences only. Its versions omit some clonotypes, under half of them owing to an unresolved V gene in the studies checked, with the rest unexplained. D and trimming come from the DNA, and the V and J calls and clone size come from that table. For this sample there are 75,000 to 90,000 clones; around 84% appear just once. The biggest ten clones account for 4% to 4.5% of the sample.

The sequenced sample was PBMCs. The chain is assembled from TRBV27 and TRBJ2-3, with TRBD2 matching 11 junction bases. The receptor comes from a man aged 35-49 years in good health and CMV-seronegative. Here is the DNA: TGTGCCAGCAGTTTAGACCTAGCGGGAGGCCGTACAGATACGCAGTATTTT. Its amino acids are CASSLDLAGGRTDTQYF.